Included here is one T cell receptor (beta chain) sequence, with context. No cognate antigen has been identified for it. The input lacks base qualities; no much larger clone sits a single base away. The protocol used for the library was RT-PCR. TCRdb shows the sequencer as Illumina HiSeq 2500. The public reads were reprocessed in TCRdb via fastp at Q25 and MiXCR, keeping in-frame beta chains. For every CDR3 protein sequence, its rows merge into one entry that carries the most common genes and DNA. A total of around 790,000 distinct CDR3 sequences appear in this sample, 21% of them only once. Around 9.6% of the sample goes to the ten largest clones. This record belongs to a study of response to subunit inactivated influenza vaccine listed by TCRdb under 2018. Looking at the study overall: To follow how T cells responded to a trivalent subunit inactivated influenza vaccine, the researchers relied on deep quantitative profiling of the T cell receptor repertoire.

Its CDR3 holds 14 amino acids, cysteine through phenylalanine. Only CDR3 DNA is held: 42 bases, read in frame from base 1. The V and J ends are trimmed by 1 base and 7 bases, leaving 13 bases between them. Points the paper makes about the study in general: According to the authors, only a limited number of new T cells may be recruited by each seasonal influenza vaccination.

This clonotype was sampled from a man aged 50 to 60 who received an inactivated influenza vaccine. Donor details come from another sample of the same person, matched by shared clones. This specimen was PBMCs from blood, taken 5 days after vaccination. The chain is assembled from TRBV12-3 or TRBV12-4 and TRBJ1-2, with no D gene named confidently. The DNA sequence reads TGTGCCAGCAGTTTAGGACGGAGCATTCCTGGCTACACCTTC. Its protein product is CASSLGRSIPGYTF.